These T cell receptor beta chains were read from a single sample in a study of HIV-infected children after antiretroviral therapy interruption. TCRdb fed the 3' RACE reads into MiXCR, producing one record per CDR3 protein. The sample holds approximately 15,000 distinct CDR3 sequences, 3% to 3.5% seen once. The input for sequencing was CD45RO+ CD8+ T cells from PBMCs, pooled from several time points, taken from a donor given antiretroviral therapy, either interrupted or continuous. The source is a pool of human donors with HIV. Each CDR3 is given without its conserved first and last residue.

V gene,J gene,CDR3 protein
TRBV7-3,TRBJ2-1,ASSPSGGDGSYNEQF
TRBV4-2,TRBJ2-3,ASSQGERGDTDTQY
TRBV7-6,TRBJ1-4,ASAFPHRSEKLF
TRBV20-1,TRBJ2-1,SADTSGGADEQF
TRBV20-1,TRBJ2-7,SARESGGWYEQY
TRBV13,TRBJ1-1,ASSYGTMNTEAF
TRBV3-1,TRBJ1-2,ASSPTAGGYGYT
TRBV28,TRBJ1-2,ASSPRDRAYGYT
TRBV6-4,TRBJ2-1,ASSDSASGGLGEQF
TRBV28,TRBJ1-3,ASSYLPEGPGNTIY
TRBV2,TRBJ2-3,ASREDRICSTDTEY
TRBV29-1,TRBJ2-5,SVTLPSRDFQETQY
TRBV29-1,TRBJ1-2,SVLDRDYT
TRBV27,TRBJ2-5,ASSLSPGTSLETQY
TRBV6-5,TRBJ1-2,ASSPAGGSRYGYT
TRBV13,TRBJ1-1,ASSSGRLEAF
TRBV6-1,TRBJ2-1,ASSELSGYNEQF
TRBV4-1,TRBJ2-3,ASSQDEASGADTQY
TRBV6-5,TRBJ1-1,ASRETGTGYSYGTEAF
TRBV27,TRBJ2-5,ASGLETQY
TRBV10-3,TRBJ1-2,AISELGRSYGYT
TRBV4-1,TRBJ2-1,ASSQDRAEQF
TRBV4-3,TRBJ2-1,ASSQDEGAIGNEQF
TRBV23-1,TRBJ2-1,ASSHRLAGGRSYNEQF
TRBV12-3/TRBV12-4,TRBJ2-3,ASKSSRGTDTQY
TRBV7-8,TRBJ1-6,ASSAHGTEAYSPLH
TRBV29-1,TRBJ2-3,SVTLAGTVTDTQY
TRBV7-2,TRBJ2-1,ASSDGLAVYNEQF
TRBV29-1,TRBJ2-5,SVVPVERGGYQETQY
TRBV7-6,TRBJ2-1,ASSSGAGGTHHEQF
TRBV23-1,TRBJ1-4,APRTVVF
TRBV5-1,TRBJ2-1,ASSFRIAGDEQF
TRBV19,TRBJ1-2,ASSRGGNYGYT
TRBV20-1,TRBJ2-5,SARDPQGRDQETQY
TRBV28,TRBJ2-7,ASSPDGESYEQY
TRBV24-1,TRBJ2-2,ATSDFRLNTGELF
TRBV2,TRBJ2-1,ASSDTPDRSYNEQF
TRBV19,TRBJ2-7,ASSHGQGESRGEQY
TRBV6-5,TRBJ2-1,ASSYSGEPHNEQF
TRBV3-1,TRBJ2-1,ASSKGTNNEQF
TRBV29-1,TRBJ2-1,SVGTNSYNEQF
TRBV11-2,TRBJ2-3,ASSPLLGGTQY
TRBV7-8,TRBJ2-7,ASHSRETPYEQY
TRBV4-1,TRBJ2-1,ASGQGNEQF